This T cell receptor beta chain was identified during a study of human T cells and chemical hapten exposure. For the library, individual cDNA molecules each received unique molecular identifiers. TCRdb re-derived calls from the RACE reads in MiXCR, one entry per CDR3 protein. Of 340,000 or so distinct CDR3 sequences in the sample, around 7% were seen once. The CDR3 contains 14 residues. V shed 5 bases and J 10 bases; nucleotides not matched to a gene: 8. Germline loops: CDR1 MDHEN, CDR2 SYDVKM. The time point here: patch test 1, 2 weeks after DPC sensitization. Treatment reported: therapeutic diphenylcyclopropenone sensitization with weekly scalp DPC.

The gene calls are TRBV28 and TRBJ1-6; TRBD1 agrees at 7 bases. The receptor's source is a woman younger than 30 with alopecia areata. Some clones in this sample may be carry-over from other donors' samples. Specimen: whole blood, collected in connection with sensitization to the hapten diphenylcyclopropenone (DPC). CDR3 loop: CASSRRQGVSPLHF. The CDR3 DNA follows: TGTGCCAGCAGTCGTCGACAGGGAGTGTCACCCCTCCACTTT.